This TCR beta chain was sequenced for a study of control samples from healthy donors and cancer patients. Sequenced by immunoSEQ multiplex PCR; TCRdb stores in-frame clones only, minus some. The table records 150,000 to 200,000 clones, 88% of them present only once. CDR3 size: 16 residues. CDR1 and CDR2 (germline): PRHDT, FYEKMQ (reference sequence). After removal of 0 bases from V and 5 bases from J, the junction contained 7 bases not matched to a gene. The J gene is TRBJ2-5, the V gene TRBV13, with 9 bases identical to TRBD1. The sample comprised blood. The sequence was collected from a man between 18 and 29 years old in good health. The CDR3 spells CASSLGTGGLSETQYF. The CDR3 nucleotides are TGTGCCAGCAGCTTAGGGACAGGGGGTCTATCGGAGACCCAGTACTTC.